Shown below are 12 T cell receptor beta chains from a single sample sequenced in a study of blood T cell repertoires in COVID-19. Some clones are missing from TCRdb's copy, which holds only in-frame ones; the method was immunoSEQ multiplex PCR. Here the sample spans some 190,000 clones, more than 75% being singletons. The sample consisted of PBMCs or T cells enriched from blood (not recorded which). The receptors here all came from a woman aged 45-60 years with acute COVID-19.

This clone has a count of ten or more. V is TRBV5-4 and J is TRBJ1-2, with 8 bases matching TRBD1. CDR3 length: 14 residues. CDR1 is SGHNT and CDR2 is YYREEE in the germline V gene (reference sequence). Trimming at V came to 5 bases and at J to 4 bases, leaving 7 bases not matched to a gene. As DNA, the CDR3 is TGTGCCAGCAGACTACAGGGGGGTTTCTATGGCTACACCTTC. As protein: CASRLQGGFYGYTF.

The chain employs TRBV15 and TRBJ1-6, with D perhaps matching TRBD1 (6 bases). Germline assignment: CDR1 LNHNV and CDR2 YYDKDF (reference sequence). The CDR3 loop spans 14 amino acids. Trimming took off 3 bases at V and 7 bases at J, with 10 bases between the two ends. CDR3 nucleotides: TGTGCCACCAGCAGGAAGGGGGGGAATTCACCCCTCCACTTT. Encoded protein: CATSRKGGNSPLHF.

The chain employs TRBV5-1 and TRBJ1-6, with 10 bases aligning to TRBD1. Unmatched junction bases numbered 2, after V lost 1 base and J lost 7 bases. This CDR3 spans 15 amino acids. Germline CDR1 reads SGHRS; CDR2 reads YFSETQ. CDR3: CASSLRQGANSPLHF. DNA of the CDR3: TGCGCCAGCAGCTTGCGACAGGGGGCCAATTCACCCCTCCACTTT.

This chain uses TRBV7-2 with TRBJ1-3; D is ambiguous. Trimming took 0 bases from V and 0 from J, leaving 9 bases between them. The CDR3 has 16 residues. The germline V gene encodes CDR1 SGHTA and CDR2 FQGNSA. The CDR3 spells CASSLARSFSGNTIYF. Here the CDR3 DNA reads TGTGCCAGCAGCTTAGCGCGGTCTTTCTCTGGAAACACCATATATTTT.

The chain employs TRBV11-2 and TRBJ1-6; TRBD1 is a possible D gene (5 bases). V lost 1 base to trimming and J lost 6 bases, with 10 bases between them. Germline assignment: CDR1 SGHAT and CDR2 FQNNGV. The CDR3 is made up of 15 amino acids. The CDR3 DNA reads TGTGCCAGCAGCTTAGGACAGCTGAGTAATTCACCCCTCCACTTT. As protein: CASSLGQLSNSPLHF.

The chain recombines TRBV9 with TRBJ1-1; 9 nucleotides line up with TRBD1. Germline V gene sequence: CDR1 SGDLS, CDR2 YYNGEE. The CDR3 has 15 amino acids. Trimming cost V 2 bases and J 5 bases; bases outside gene matches: 7. CDR3 protein: CASSVFTGGQTEAFF. The CDR3 region has the DNA TGTGCCAGCAGCGTGTTTACAGGGGGCCAGACTGAAGCTTTCTTT.

The rearrangement joins TRBV4-3 to TRBJ1-6, with 8 positions matching TRBD1. The V gene end was trimmed by 4 bases and the J gene end by 9 bases; junction bases not matched to a gene: 8. Germline V CDR1 and CDR2: LGHNA, YSLEER. The CDR3 is 15 residues long. CDR3: CASSRGQGGVSPLHF. In nucleotides, the CDR3 is TGCGCCAGCAGCCGAGGACAGGGAGGGGTTTCACCCCTCCACTTT.

This clone has a single count. The chain employs TRBV19 and TRBJ1-5; D ambiguous. The CDR3 runs to 15 residues. Trimming removed 2 bases at V and 6 bases at J, with 14 bases between. Germline V gives CDR1 LNHDA, CDR2 SQIVND (reference sequence). The DNA of the CDR3 is TGTGCCAGTAGTATAAGTAACACTGAGGGTCAGCCCCAGCATTTT. Amino acid sequence: CASSISNTEGQPQHF.

As for this clone: At one of its ends the junction is not consistent with the germline gene, which may arise from a read error. The chain uses TRBV7-7 and TRBJ2-5; 10 nucleotides align to TRBD2. The CDR3 has 15 residues. Germline-derived CDR1 and CDR2 are SSHAT and FNYEAQ (reference sequence). CDR3 coding DNA: TGTGCTAGCAGCCCCTTACTAGCGGGGTCCGGGGCCCAGTACTTC. Protein: CASSPLLAGSGAQYF.

The chain joins TRBV3-1 (or the pseudogene TRBV3-2) to TRBJ1-1; no reliable D call. Germline V gene lookup returns CDR1 LGHDT and CDR2 YNNKEL (reference sequence). The CDR3 totals 14 residues. Between the trimmed V and J ends, which lost 2 bases and 3 bases, there was a span of 10 bases. The CDR3 sequence: CASSQSVVDTEAFF. The CDR3 nucleotides are TGTGCCAGCAGCCAATCTGTCGTAGACACTGAAGCTTTCTTT.

This clone was counted only a few times. The rearrangement uses TRBV4-3 and TRBJ2-2; 9 bases agree with TRBD1. V dropped 4 bases and J dropped 7; count of bases not matched to a gene: 10. This CDR3 is built from 16 residues. The V gene's germline CDR1 is LGHNA and CDR2 YSLEER. CDR3 residues: CASSLRPTGGNGELFF. The CDR3 DNA sequence: TGCGCCAGCAGCCTCCGGCCGACAGGGGGTAACGGGGAGCTGTTTTTT.

The chain couples TRBV19 to TRBJ1-2; D possibly corresponds to TRBD1 (6 bases). The length of the CDR3 is 14 residues. Trimming left V 7 bases short and J 2 bases short, with 14 bases between. The germline V gene has CDR1 LNHDA and CDR2 SQIVND (reference sequence). CDR3 sequence: CASTRGAPNYGYTF. CDR3 nucleotides: TGTGCCAGTACACGGGGGGCGCCCAACTATGGCTACACCTTC.